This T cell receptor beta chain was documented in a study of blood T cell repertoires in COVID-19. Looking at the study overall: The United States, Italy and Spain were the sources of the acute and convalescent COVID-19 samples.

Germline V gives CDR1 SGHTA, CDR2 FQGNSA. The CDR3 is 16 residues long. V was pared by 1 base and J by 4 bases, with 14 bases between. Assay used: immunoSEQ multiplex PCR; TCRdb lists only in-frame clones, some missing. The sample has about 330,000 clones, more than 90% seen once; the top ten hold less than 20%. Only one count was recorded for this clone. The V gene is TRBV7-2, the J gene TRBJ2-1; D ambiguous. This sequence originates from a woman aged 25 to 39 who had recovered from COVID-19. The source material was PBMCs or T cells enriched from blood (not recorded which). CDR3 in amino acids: CASSLGLDAQYNEQFF. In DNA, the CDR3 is TGTGCCAGCAGCTTAGGTCTAGACGCCCAGTACAATGAGCAGTTCTTC. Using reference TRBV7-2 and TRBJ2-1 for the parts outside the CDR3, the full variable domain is GAGVSQSPSNKVTEKGKDVELRCDPISGHTALYWYRQSLGQGLEFLIYFQGNSAPDKSGLPSDRFSAERTGGSVSTLTIQRTQQEDSAVYLCASSLGLDAQYNEQFFGPGTRLTVL.